Listed below are T cell receptor beta chains from one sample, sequenced in a study of metastatic and nonmetastatic thyroid tumors. TCRdb reanalyzed the PCR reads via MiXCR. This sample has just under 20,000 clones; approximately 22% occur once, and the top ten carry 8.1%. The sequencing sample was made of adjacent normal tissue. The source is a female donor with papillary thyroid cancer or a benign thyroid nodule (not recorded which). Some clones in this sample may be carry-over from other donors' samples. The CDR3 runs from the conserved cysteine through the conserved F or W. Each record gives: J gene, D gene, clone size, V gene, CDR3 protein, CDR3 DNA. The D gene is left open where the match is weak. Where a row states a size, it is once, few, many or the class of an expanded clone; other rows omit it.

j_gene: TRBJ2-7; d_gene: .; abundance: few; v_gene: TRBV20-1; CDR3aa: CSAPGIYEQYF; CDR3nt: TGCAGTGCGCCAGGGATCTACGAGCAGTACTTC
j_gene: TRBJ2-7; d_gene: .; abundance: few; v_gene: TRBV6-1; CDR3aa: CASIEIRDGNWGEQCF; CDR3nt: TGTGCCAGCATTGAAATCCGGGACGGAAACTGGGGCGAGCAGTGCTTC
j_gene: TRBJ1-5; d_gene: .; abundance: .; v_gene: TRBV4-1; CDR3aa: CASSQDNGVLQPQHF; CDR3nt: TGCGCCAGCAGCCAAGATAACGGTGTCCTCCAGCCCCAGCATTTT
j_gene: TRBJ2-1; d_gene: TRBD2; abundance: .; v_gene: TRBV5-6; CDR3aa: CASSPRTSGLPWQFF; CDR3nt: TGTGCCAGCAGCCCCAGGACTAGCGGACTCCCTTGGCAGTTCTTC
j_gene: TRBJ1-1; d_gene: TRBD1; abundance: .; v_gene: TRBV6-1; CDR3aa: CASSNPGGGRTEALF; CDR3nt: TGTGCCAGCAGTAACCCAGGGGGCGGACGAACTGAAGCTCTCTTT
j_gene: TRBJ1-4; d_gene: .; abundance: few; v_gene: TRBV6-1; CDR3aa: CASSETPRATNEKLFF; CDR3nt: TGTGCCAGCAGTGAGACCCCCAGGGCGACTAATGAAAAACTGTTTTTT
j_gene: TRBJ2-7; d_gene: TRBD1; abundance: medium-sized; v_gene: TRBV19; CDR3aa: CASPWTGYYEQYF; CDR3nt: TGTGCCAGTCCCTGGACAGGCTACTACGAGCAGTACTTC
j_gene: TRBJ2-7; d_gene: .; abundance: .; v_gene: TRBV20-1; CDR3aa: CSARLGGTYEQYF; CDR3nt: TGCAGTGCTAGATTAGGCGGGACCTACGAGCAGTACTTC
j_gene: TRBJ1-1; d_gene: .; abundance: .; v_gene: TRBV28; CDR3aa: CASRIGLNTEAFF; CDR3nt: TGTGCCAGCAGAATAGGGTTGAACACTGAAGCTTTCTTT
j_gene: TRBJ2-7; d_gene: TRBD2; abundance: few; v_gene: TRBV5-1; CDR3aa: CASSGGAPYEQYF; CDR3nt: TGCGCCAGCTCGGGAGGGGCCCCCTACGAGCAGTACTTC
j_gene: TRBJ2-7; d_gene: TRBD2; abundance: .; v_gene: TRBV20-1; CDR3aa: CSASPFGGRTYEQYF; CDR3nt: TGCAGTGCTAGCCCGTTTGGCGGGAGGACCTACGAGCAGTACTTC
j_gene: TRBJ2-4; d_gene: TRBD1; abundance: .; v_gene: TRBV7-9; CDR3aa: CASSSRTGNLAKNIQYF; CDR3nt: TGTGCCAGCAGCTCCCGGACAGGCAACCTAGCCAAAAACATTCAGTACTTC
j_gene: TRBJ1-2; d_gene: .; abundance: few; v_gene: TRBV13; CDR3aa: CASSSSGTYGYTF; CDR3nt: TGTGCCAGCAGCTCCAGCGGGACTTATGGCTACACCTTC
j_gene: TRBJ2-7; d_gene: TRBD2; abundance: medium-sized; v_gene: TRBV7-2; CDR3aa: CASSPGLGSEQYF; CDR3nt: TGTGCCAGCAGCCCGGGACTAGGTTCCGAGCAGTACTTC
j_gene: TRBJ2-5; d_gene: TRBD1; abundance: many; v_gene: TRBV7-2; CDR3aa: CASSRDREETQYF; CDR3nt: TGTGCCAGCAGCCGGGACAGAGAAGAGACCCAGTACTTC
j_gene: TRBJ2-1; d_gene: TRBD2; abundance: medium-sized; v_gene: TRBV24-1; CDR3aa: CATSGTSVIEQFF; CDR3nt: TGTGCCACCAGTGGGACTAGCGTTATTGAGCAGTTCTTC
j_gene: TRBJ1-4; d_gene: .; abundance: .; v_gene: TRBV5-1; CDR3aa: CASSLAAGNNEKLFF; CDR3nt: TGCGCCAGCAGCTTGGCAGCTGGGAATAATGAAAAACTGTTTTTT
j_gene: TRBJ2-7; d_gene: .; abundance: many; v_gene: TRBV18; CDR3aa: CASPRPSGQLSEQYF; CDR3nt: TGTGCCAGCCCACGCCCCTCTGGACAGTTGTCCGAGCAGTACTTC
j_gene: TRBJ1-5; d_gene: .; abundance: .; v_gene: TRBV2; CDR3aa: CASDRWGGGNQPQHF; CDR3nt: TGTGCCAGCGACCGGTGGGGAGGGGGCAATCAGCCCCAGCATTTT
j_gene: TRBJ2-7; d_gene: .; abundance: medium-sized; v_gene: TRBV27; CDR3aa: CASSLLGPSYEQYF; CDR3nt: TGTGCCAGCAGTTTATTGGGGCCCTCCTACGAGCAGTACTTC
j_gene: TRBJ1-2; d_gene: TRBD1; abundance: .; v_gene: TRBV24-1; CDR3aa: CATSDLDRVGGYTF; CDR3nt: TGTGCCACCAGTGACCTGGACAGGGTAGGAGGCTACACCTTC
j_gene: TRBJ2-2; d_gene: TRBD1; abundance: .; v_gene: TRBV27; CDR3aa: CASRRTGGDTGELFF; CDR3nt: TGTGCCAGCAGGCGCACAGGGGGTGACACCGGGGAGCTGTTTTTT
j_gene: TRBJ1-2; d_gene: .; abundance: medium-sized; v_gene: TRBV7-2; CDR3aa: CASSLDNYGYTF; CDR3nt: TGTGCCAGCAGCTTAGACAACTATGGCTACACCTTC
j_gene: TRBJ1-4; d_gene: .; abundance: few; v_gene: TRBV24-1; CDR3aa: CATSTGANEKLFF; CDR3nt: TGTGCCACCAGTACCGGAGCTAATGAAAAACTGTTTTTT
j_gene: TRBJ2-1; d_gene: TRBD2; abundance: few; v_gene: TRBV12-3/TRBV12-4; CDR3aa: CASSPRLGVAGLYNEQFF; CDR3nt: TGTGCCAGCAGTCCCCGCTTGGGAGTAGCGGGACTCTACAATGAGCAGTTCTTC
j_gene: TRBJ2-2; d_gene: .; abundance: .; v_gene: TRBV9; CDR3aa: CASSAQPGRAGELFF; CDR3nt: TGTGCCAGCAGCGCGCAACCGGGGCGCGCCGGGGAGCTGTTTTTT
j_gene: TRBJ2-3; d_gene: .; abundance: few; v_gene: TRBV7-3; CDR3aa: CASSLPVDTQYF; CDR3nt: TGTGCCAGCAGTCTCCCTGTGGATACGCAGTATTTT
j_gene: TRBJ1-1; d_gene: .; abundance: few; v_gene: TRBV6-5; CDR3aa: CASSYGRGGRTEAFF; CDR3nt: TGTGCCAGCAGCTATGGACGGGGGGGACGAACTGAAGCTTTCTTT
j_gene: TRBJ2-6; d_gene: .; abundance: few; v_gene: TRBV27; CDR3aa: CASSPTLLAGANVLTF; CDR3nt: TGTGCCAGCAGCCCTACGCTCTTAGCTGGGGCCAACGTCCTGACTTTC
j_gene: TRBJ2-2; d_gene: .; abundance: .; v_gene: TRBV5-1; CDR3aa: CASKLGAAANTGELFF; CDR3nt: TGCGCCAGCAAGCTGGGGGCGGCGGCAAACACCGGGGAGCTGTTTTTT